This is a list of T cell receptor beta chains from one sample in a study of T cell responses to AZD1222 COVID-19 vaccine. Sequencing used immunoSEQ multiplex PCR; TCRdb keeps in-frame clones, though not all of them. The sample records about 75,000 clones, 70% to 90% being singletons. Sequenced here: peripheral blood, sampled 28 days after the second dose of the MenACWY control vaccine. These receptors all stem from an adult who received the MenACWY meningococcal vaccine as a control. Each CDR3 is given with its conserved first and last residue. Each record gives: V gene, J gene, D gene, CDR3 protein. A D gene is named only where the DNA matches it firmly.

TRBV15	TRBJ1-4	TRBD1	CATSPRGQGAANEKLFF
TRBV7-2	TRBJ2-1	.	CASSLGGANNEQFF
TRBV4-2	TRBJ2-1	TRBD2	CASSQDGASGGAHNEQFF
TRBV2	TRBJ1-4	TRBD1	CASSSDRATNEKLFF
TRBV6-5	TRBJ2-7	.	CASSPGNGAYEQYF
TRBV11-1	TRBJ2-7	.	CASSLVQTYEQYF
TRBV2	TRBJ2-2	TRBD2	CASSDRGANTGELFF
TRBV7-9	TRBJ1-2	TRBD1	CASSLAGGVYGYTF
TRBV4-3	TRBJ1-2	.	CASSQFGAGGYTF
TRBV2	TRBJ1-6	.	CASGEPGLYNSPLHF
TRBV2	TRBJ2-5	.	CASSLPQETQYF
TRBV3-1/TRBV3-2	TRBJ2-7	.	CASSRGGPSEQYF
TRBV30	TRBJ2-7	.	CAWSVRTVFYEQYF
TRBV19	TRBJ2-1	TRBD1	CASRGPGQFLSGEQFF
TRBV28	TRBJ2-5	.	CASTSQETQYF
TRBV5-6	TRBJ1-4	TRBD1	CASSLVTGGATNEKLFF
TRBV12-3/TRBV12-4	TRBJ1-1	.	CASSLTQNTEAFF
TRBV2	TRBJ2-7	TRBD1	CASSQTRTGVVEQYF
TRBV19	TRBJ1-5	.	CASSTGLTQGQPQHF
TRBV6-5	TRBJ1-1	TRBD1	CASRIGTGVNTEAFF
TRBV6-5	TRBJ1-1	TRBD1	CASNKDREATEAFF
TRBV5-1	TRBJ2-7	TRBD1	CASSSGTGSYEQYF
TRBV6-5	TRBJ1-2	TRBD1	CASSIISDRGQGYTF
TRBV5-4	TRBJ2-1	TRBD1	CASSRRQGAPDNEQFF
TRBV28	TRBJ1-6	TRBD1	CASMGTGGSKTYNSPLHF
TRBV7-2	TRBJ2-5	.	CASSLGPVGLGVGTQYF
TRBV2	TRBJ1-1	.	CASSEARGRDWGTEAFF
TRBV9	TRBJ2-1	TRBD2	CASSGLSGGSYNEQFF
TRBV5-1	TRBJ1-1	.	CASSSRGREGRMNTEAFF
TRBV6-2/TRBV6-3	TRBJ2-1	TRBD2	CASSLPGGAPLQFF
TRBV2	TRBJ1-2	TRBD1	CASRPETGIYGYTF
TRBV9	TRBJ1-1	.	CASSAQGNTEAFF
TRBV30	TRBJ1-5	.	CAWSVNLWGQPQHF
TRBV18	TRBJ1-3	.	CASSNPGLQGRNTIYF
TRBV6-1	TRBJ2-7	.	CASSEGGLLTYEQYF
TRBV3-1/TRBV3-2	TRBJ2-2	TRBD1	CASSNGQGLNTGELFF
TRBV5-4	TRBJ2-6	.	CASSFAHSGANVLTF
TRBV18	TRBJ2-5	TRBD2	CASSPGLAGGQETQYF
TRBV6-5	TRBJ2-2	.	CASSRDQPTGELFF
TRBV7-8	TRBJ2-3	.	CASSSRKVISGTDTQYF
TRBV20-1	TRBJ1-2	.	CSASAPLGNLSLRGRHYGYTF
TRBV6-1	TRBJ2-7	.	CASSQLRGYEQYF
TRBV30	TRBJ1-1	.	CAWSVRMPLMNTEAFF
TRBV27	TRBJ2-7	.	CASSLGRLTYEQYF
TRBV6-2/TRBV6-3	TRBJ2-1	.	CASSFDGASYNEQFF
TRBV11-1	TRBJ2-2	.	CASSKTRTNTGELFF
TRBV7-9	TRBJ1-6	TRBD1	CASSPKTGDNSPLHF
TRBV2	TRBJ1-1	.	CASRADRINTEAFF
TRBV29-1	TRBJ1-1	.	CSVEGAANTEAFF
TRBV6-6	TRBJ1-1	.	CASSYGVGRTNTEAFF
TRBV15	TRBJ2-7	.	CATSRDYSYEQYF
TRBV9	TRBJ2-2	.	CASSLTRTVSNTGELFF
TRBV6-5	TRBJ1-3	.	CASSHREDGNTIYF
TRBV9	TRBJ2-5	.	CASSVTDQETQYF
TRBV9	TRBJ1-2	TRBD1	CASSVTATGMNYGYTF
TRBV5-5	TRBJ2-5	.	CASSLGRSQETQYF
TRBV7-8	TRBJ2-7	TRBD1	CASSAYPDRAPYEQYF
TRBV6-5	TRBJ1-5	.	CASSLTDGNQPQHF
TRBV7-9	TRBJ1-2	TRBD1	CASSFLQGGGDGYTF
TRBV6-5	TRBJ2-2	.	CASNTGFLNTGELFF